The 23 T cell receptor beta chains below come from one sample, sequenced in a study of shared clonotypes between healthy human individuals. The protocol was immunoSEQ multiplex PCR, while the TCRdb copy is restricted to in-frame clones and leaves out a portion. The sample lists over a million clones, 98% seen once, with approximately 0.44% in the top ten. The specimen sequenced was naive CD4+ T cells sorted from blood. Subset: CD45RA+ positively selected. The origin of the receptors is a man aged 25-45 years in good health.

The V and J genes are TRBV9 and TRBJ2-3; D is undetermined. This CDR3 spans 14 amino acids. V was trimmed by 1 base and J by 4 bases, leaving 10 bases between them. Per the germline V gene, CDR1 is SGDLS and CDR2 is YYNGEE. CDR3 DNA sequence: TGTGCCAGCAGCGTAACCCCGGTAGCAGATACGCAGTATTTT. This codes for CASSVTPVADTQYF. The full variable domain, in which reference TRBV9 and TRBJ2-3 provide the parts outside the CDR3, is DSGVTQTPKHLITATGQRVTLRCSPRSGDLSVYWYQQSLDQGLQFLIQYYNGEERAKGNILERFSAQQFPDLHSELNLSSLELGDSALYFCASSVTPVADTQYFGPGTRLTVL.

This chain joins TRBV10-1 and TRBJ1-1, with D maybe TRBD1 (5 bases). From germline, CDR1 is WNHNN and CDR2 SYGVQD (reference sequence). V gave up 5 bases and J gave up 1 base, with 11 bases separating them. The length of the CDR3 is 14 residues. CDR3 amino acids: CASSRDPGNTEAFF. The DNA of the CDR3 is TGCGCCAGCAGTCGGGACCCTGGGAACACTGAAGCTTTCTTT.

V gene TRBV6-6 combines with J gene TRBJ2-7, with 9 bases matching TRBD1. V dropped 0 bases and J dropped 2; count of bases not matched to a gene: 5. CDR3 length: 16 amino acids. Per the germline V gene, CDR1 is MNHNY and CDR2 is SVGAGI (reference sequence). The CDR3 sequence: CASSYSRGQGTYEQYF. Here the CDR3 DNA reads TGTGCCAGCAGTTACTCGAGAGGACAGGGGACCTACGAGCAGTACTTC.

J is TRBJ2-3 and V is TRBV5-1; D remains unclear. Deletions cut 2 bases from V and 1 base from J, with 8 bases between. The CDR3 extends over 14 amino acids. The germline CDR1 and CDR2 sequences are SGHRS and YFSETQ. In DNA form, the CDR3 reads TGCGCCAGCAGCTTTGTGGTAGGCACAGATACGCAGTATTTT. This codes for CASSFVVGTDTQYF. Combining the CDR3 with reference TRBV5-1 and TRBJ2-3 gives the whole variable domain KAGVTQTPRYLIKTRGQQVTLSCSPISGHRSVSWYQQTPGQGLQFLFEYFSETQRNKGNFPGRFSGRQFSNSRSEMNVSTLELGDSALYLCASSFVVGTDTQYFGPGTRLTVL.

This clone was recorded only once. The chain has TRBV30 and TRBJ2-1; 14 positions match TRBD2. Losses at the gene ends were 8 bases for V and 5 bases for J; bases not matched to a gene: 8. Germline V gene data show CDR1 as GTSNPN and CDR2 as SVGIG (reference sequence). The CDR3 has 15 amino acids. CDR3 coding DNA: TGTGCCAAGGGGACTAGCGGGAGTTTCCACAATGAGCAGTTCTTC. Translation: CAKGTSGSFHNEQFF.

The chain recombines TRBV4-3 with TRBJ2-2; 10 bases fit TRBD2. V was pared by 1 base and J by 5 bases, with 7 bases of the junction left unmatched. The CDR3 covers 17 residues. Germline-derived CDR1 and CDR2 are LGHNA and YSLEER. The CDR3 spells CASSQGSLAGRTGELFF. The CDR3 nucleotides read TGCGCCAGCAGCCAAGGTTCACTAGCGGGACGTACCGGGGAGCTGTTTTTT.

This chain links TRBV2 with TRBJ1-5; D may be TRBD1 (5 bases). V lost 4 bases and J 6 bases, leaving 10 bases between the germline ends. The CDR3 is made up of 13 amino acids. CDR1 and CDR2 (germline): SNHLY, FYNNEI. CDR3 amino acids: CASSGGKAQPQHF. The CDR3 coding sequence is TGTGCCAGCAGTGGGGGGAAAGCTCAGCCCCAGCATTTT.

The J gene is TRBJ1-5, the V gene TRBV27; D gene unclear. This CDR3 has 16 residues. Germline CDR1 reads MNHEY; CDR2 reads SMNVEV (reference sequence). V shed 3 bases and J shed 4 bases, with 16 bases lying between them. CDR3 nucleotide sequence: TGTGCCAGCAGTTTTGGGGTCCCGACCTTGAATCAGCCCCAGCATTTT. As protein: CASSFGVPTLNQPQHF.

The genes are TRBV5-1 and TRBJ2-7; maybe TRBD2 (5 bases). The V gene's germline CDR1 is SGHRS and CDR2 YFSETQ. Trimming took 1 base from V and 5 from J, leaving 19 bases between them. The CDR3 is 16 amino acids. In nucleotides, the CDR3 is TGCGCCAGCAGCTTGTCGGGGAGCCCAGCGGTCCACGAGCAGTACTTC. This gives the protein CASSLSGSPAVHEQYF.

This chain links TRBV30 with TRBJ2-2; TRBD2 might be the D (5 bases). CDR1 and CDR2 from the germline V gene are GTSNPN and SVGIG (reference sequence). Trimming shortened V by 4 bases and J by 4 bases, and 16 bases separated the two germline ends. CDR3 length equals 15 residues. The DNA of the CDR3 is TGTGCCTGGACCCTAACCGGACTTGGCACCGGGGAGCTGTTTTTT. It specifies CAWTLTGLGTGELFF. The entire variable domain, with the rest obtained from reference TRBV30 and TRBJ2-2, is as follows: SQTIHQWPATLVQPVGSPLSLECTVEGTSNPNLYWYRQAAGRGLQLLFYSVGIGQISSEVPQNLSASRPQDRQFILSSKKLLLSDSGFYLCAWTLTGLGTGELFFGEGSRLTVL.

This chain links TRBV10-3 with TRBJ2-1, with 7 nucleotides matching TRBD2. Germline CDR1 and CDR2: ENHRY and SYGVKD. This CDR3 region has 16 residues. V lost 4 bases and J lost 4; bases outside the gene matches: 10. The chain's CDR3 is CAISVLAESIYNEQFF. DNA for the CDR3: TGTGCCATCAGTGTCCTAGCGGAGTCCATATACAATGAGCAGTTCTTC.

There are a few counts of this clone. The V and J genes are TRBV2 and TRBJ2-7; 9 bases match TRBD1. CDR3 length: 13 residues. Germline CDR1 reads SNHLY; CDR2 reads FYNNEI. Trimming took 7 bases from V and 6 from J; bases not matched to a gene: 7. The CDR3 is CASIIGDRVEQYF. CDR3 bases: TGTGCCAGCATCATCGGGGACAGGGTCGAGCAGTACTTC.

This sequence joins TRBV5-1 and TRBJ1-4; D remains unclear. V was clipped by 5 bases and J by 3 bases, with 8 bases between them. The length of the CDR3 is 13 residues. Germline values: CDR1 SGHRS, CDR2 YFSETQ. The CDR3, as DNA: TGCGCCAGCAGGCCCGGCTCTAATGAAAAACTGTTTTTT. Translated, it gives CASRPGSNEKLFF. The full variable domain, rest sourced from reference TRBV5-1 and TRBJ1-4, is KAGVTQTPRYLIKTRGQQVTLSCSPISGHRSVSWYQQTPGQGLQFLFEYFSETQRNKGNFPGRFSGRQFSNSRSEMNVSTLELGDSALYLCASRPGSNEKLFFGSGTQLSVL.

Comment on this clone: The same CDR3 also results from other DNA sequences found in this sample. This chain joins TRBV5-1 and TRBJ2-1; no clear D. CDR1 is SGHRS and CDR2 is YFSETQ in the germline V gene. The CDR3 extends over 15 amino acids. V gave up 0 bases and J gave up 2 bases, with 9 bases separating them. CDR3 residues: CASSLDGPTYNEQFF. For the CDR3, the DNA is TGCGCCAGCAGCTTGGACGGACCGACCTACAATGAGCAGTTCTTC.

The V call is TRBV27, the J call TRBJ2-1; maybe TRBD2 (5 bases). The germline V gene encodes CDR1 MNHEY and CDR2 SMNVEV (reference sequence). V lost 6 bases and J 7 bases, leaving 13 bases between the germline ends. The CDR3 covers 13 residues. CDR3 DNA: TGTGCCAGCAGACCACACACGGGAAATGAGCAGTTCTTC. It yields the protein CASRPHTGNEQFF.

The V call is TRBV7-8, the J call TRBJ1-2; D ambiguous. The CDR3 has 13 amino acids. CDR1 is SGHVS and CDR2 is FQNEAQ in the germline V gene. V dropped 1 base and J dropped 2 bases, with 5 bases sitting between them. The DNA for the CDR3 is TGTGCCAGCAGCTTAGGGAGAAACTATGGCTACACCTTC. Residues: CASSLGRNYGYTF.

The V and J genes are TRBV25-1 and TRBJ2-3, with 7 bases fitting TRBD2. Germline CDR1 reads MGHDK; CDR2 reads SYGVNS. CDR3 size: 16 residues. V trimming: 8 bases; J trimming: 2 bases; junction bases outside the gene matches: 13. CDR3 region: CASRPRLALSTDTQYF. The CDR3 nucleotides read TGTGCCAGCCGCCCCAGACTAGCCCTCTCCACAGATACGCAGTATTTT.

The CDR3 region has the DNA TGCGCCAGCAGCTTCCCGGCGACGGACGAGCAGTACTTC. Translation gives CASSFPATDEQYF. This chain joins TRBV5-1 and TRBJ2-7; D unclear. CDR1 and CDR2 from the germline V gene are SGHRS and YFSETQ. V was cut by 2 bases and J by 5 bases, with 11 bases left in between. CDR3 length equals 13 residues.

The chain combines TRBV5-5 with TRBJ2-3, with no clear D. CDR1 SGHKS and CDR2 YYEKEE come from the germline V gene (reference sequence). This CDR3 comprises 15 residues. V was pared by 0 bases and J by 3 bases, with 11 bases between. The CDR3 DNA reads as TGTGCCAGCAGCTTGGGGCAGCCGCCAACAGATACGCAGTATTTT. It specifies CASSLGQPPTDTQYF. Full variable domain (missing parts from reference TRBV5-5 and TRBJ2-3): DAGVTQSPTHLIKTRGQQVTLRCSPISGHKSVSWYQQVLGQGPQFIFQYYEKEERGRGNFPDRFSARQFPNYSSELNVNALLLGDSALYLCASSLGQPPTDTQYFGPGTRLTVL.

This rearrangement joins TRBV5-1 to TRBJ1-1; no clear D. The CDR3 runs 14 residues. Germline CDR1 is SGHRS and CDR2 is YFSETQ. Trimming took off 0 bases at V and 6 bases at J, with 12 bases between the two ends. Here the CDR3 DNA reads TGCGCCAGCAGCTTGGAAGTTGCAGTCGCTGAAGCTTTCTTT. The encoded protein is CASSLEVAVAEAFF.

The chain couples TRBV7-2 to TRBJ2-3; D perhaps matches TRBD1 (6 bases). Germline V gene data show CDR1 as SGHTA and CDR2 as FQGNSA. Trimming took off 1 base at V and 3 bases at J, with 14 bases between the two ends. The CDR3 spans 16 residues. The CDR3 DNA reads as TGTGCCAGCAGCTTAGTGCTGACAGGTGGTACAGATACGCAGTATTTT. Protein sequence: CASSLVLTGGTDTQYF.

This clone appeared a single time. The V call is TRBV9, the J call TRBJ2-7; D unclear. This CDR3 spans 16 amino acids. V was shortened by 1 base and J by 0 bases, with 14 bases between the two germline ends. CDR1 SGDLS and CDR2 YYNGEE come from the germline V gene. The chain's CDR3 is CASSVKAASNSYEQYF. The CDR3 DNA is TGTGCCAGCAGCGTAAAGGCGGCCTCAAACTCCTACGAGCAGTACTTC.

The rearrangement links TRBV28 to TRBJ1-5; D not certain. From germline, CDR1 is MDHEN and CDR2 SYDVKM. V dropped 6 bases and J dropped 9 bases, with 12 bases sitting between them. The CDR3 spans 12 residues. This chain's CDR3 is CASSSAGRPQHF. The DNA of the CDR3 is TGTGCCAGCAGCTCCGCCGGTCGGCCCCAGCATTTT.